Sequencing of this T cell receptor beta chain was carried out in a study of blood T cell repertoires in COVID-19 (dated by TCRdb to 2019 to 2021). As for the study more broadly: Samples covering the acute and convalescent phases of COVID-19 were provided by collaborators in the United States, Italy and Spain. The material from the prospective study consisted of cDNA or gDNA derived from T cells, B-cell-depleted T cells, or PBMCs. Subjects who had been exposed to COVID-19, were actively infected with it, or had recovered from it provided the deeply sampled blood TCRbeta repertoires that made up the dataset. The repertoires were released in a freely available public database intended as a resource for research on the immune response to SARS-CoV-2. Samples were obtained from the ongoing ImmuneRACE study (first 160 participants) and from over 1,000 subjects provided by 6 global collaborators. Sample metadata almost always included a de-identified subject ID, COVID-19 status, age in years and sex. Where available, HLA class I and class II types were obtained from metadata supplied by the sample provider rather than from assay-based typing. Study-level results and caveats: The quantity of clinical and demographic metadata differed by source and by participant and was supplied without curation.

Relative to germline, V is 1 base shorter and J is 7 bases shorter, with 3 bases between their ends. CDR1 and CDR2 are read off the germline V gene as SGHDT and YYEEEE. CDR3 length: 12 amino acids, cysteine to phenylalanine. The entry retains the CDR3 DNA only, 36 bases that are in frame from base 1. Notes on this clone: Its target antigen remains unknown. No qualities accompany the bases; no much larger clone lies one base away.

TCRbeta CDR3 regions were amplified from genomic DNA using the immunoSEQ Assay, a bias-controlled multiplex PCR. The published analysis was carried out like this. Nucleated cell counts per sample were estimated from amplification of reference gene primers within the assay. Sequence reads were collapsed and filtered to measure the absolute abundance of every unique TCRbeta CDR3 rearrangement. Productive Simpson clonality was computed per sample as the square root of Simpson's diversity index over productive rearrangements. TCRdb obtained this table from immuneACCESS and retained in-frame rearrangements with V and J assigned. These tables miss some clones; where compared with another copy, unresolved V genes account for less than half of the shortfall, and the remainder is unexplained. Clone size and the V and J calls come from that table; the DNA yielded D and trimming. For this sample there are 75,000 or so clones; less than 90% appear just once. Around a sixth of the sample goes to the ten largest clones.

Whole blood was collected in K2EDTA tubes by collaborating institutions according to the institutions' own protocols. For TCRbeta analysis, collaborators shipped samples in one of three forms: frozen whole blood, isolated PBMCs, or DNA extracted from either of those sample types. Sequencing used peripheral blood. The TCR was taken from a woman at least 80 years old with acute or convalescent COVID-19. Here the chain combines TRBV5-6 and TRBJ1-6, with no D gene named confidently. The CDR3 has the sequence CASSLRNSPLHF. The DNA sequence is TGTGCCAGCAGCTTGCGGAATTCACCCCTCCACTTT.